In this sample, the clone carrying this TCR beta chain turned up a few times. Its antigen is unidentified. Using immunoSEQ multiplex PCR, the repertoire was profiled, and TCRdb retains in-frame clones only, with some absent. The table has about 59,000 clones, 80% to 90% seen once. These data originate in a study of OX40 agonist ivuxolimab in advanced cancers. Looking at the study overall: Partial responses occurred in Three dose-escalation patients, one with hepatocellular carcinoma and two with cutaneous melanoma.

Trimming pared 6 bases from V and 0 bases from J, leaving 6 bases between. The CDR3 totals 13 residues. CDR1 and CDR2 from the germline V gene are MNHEY and SVGAGI. Whole-study findings and limits: No antigen was identified for the clonally expanded peripheral T cells. Clonal expansion among partial responders at 0.1-3.0 mg/kg ranked near the lowest.

This sequence originates from an adult with an advanced solid tumor such as melanoma, head and neck, liver or kidney cancer. The source material was CD4+ or CD8+ T cells sorted from blood, sampled in a trial of the OX40 agonist ivuxolimab. The genes are TRBV6-5 and TRBJ1-3; no clear D. This CDR3 reads CASRLSSGNTIYF. In nucleotides, the CDR3 is TGTGCCAGCAGACTTAGCTCTGGAAACACCATATATTTT.